In its sample, the clone carrying this T cell receptor beta chain was seen once. TCRdb's table, derived via immunoSEQ multiplex PCR, lists solely in-frame clones and lacks some. This table holds approximately 22,000 clones, 65% to 90% found once. This entry is derived from a study of OX40 agonist ivuxolimab in advanced cancers. After removal of 5 bases from V and 6 bases from J, the junction contained 8 bases not matched to a gene. The CDR3 loop spans 16 amino acids. Germline-derived CDR1 and CDR2 are SEHNR and FQNEAQ (reference sequence). Here the sequenced sample was CD4+ or CD8+ T cells sorted from blood, taken in a trial of the OX40 agonist ivuxolimab. This chain links TRBV7-9 with TRBJ2-2, with 11 bases aligning to TRBD1. This receptor was identified in an adult with an advanced solid tumor such as melanoma, head and neck, liver or kidney cancer. CDR3 in DNA: TGTGCCAGCAGCCCCGGGACAGGGGGAACCCCCGGGGAGCTGTTTTTT. Its protein product is CASSPGTGGTPGELFF.